Each of the 21 T cell receptor beta chains below was sequenced from the same sample in a study of T cell responses to AZD1222 COVID-19 vaccine. Using immunoSEQ multiplex PCR, the repertoire was profiled, and TCRdb retains in-frame clones only, with some absent. The sample consists of some 140,000 clones, approximately 90% of them appearing once. Sequencing was performed on peripheral blood, taken on day 0 of AZD1222 vaccination. The receptor set was obtained from an adult in good health.

The V and J genes are TRBV5-4 and TRBJ2-3, with 12 bases that match TRBD2. The CDR3 is 18 amino acids. Germline lookup yields CDR1 SGHNT and CDR2 YYREEE (reference sequence). V was pared by 5 bases and J by 1 base, with 11 bases of the junction left unmatched. The CDR3 spells CASSSGTSGPGGTDTQYF. DNA of the CDR3: TGTGCCAGCAGTTCCGGGACTAGCGGGCCCGGCGGCACAGATACGCAGTATTTT.

This clone was seen a handful of times. The J gene is TRBJ2-5, the V gene TRBV27, with D possibly matching TRBD1 (5 bases). The CDR3 length is 13 residues. Germline-derived CDR1 and CDR2 are MNHEY and SMNVEV (reference sequence). V lost 5 bases and J lost 2, with 9 bases in between. As DNA, the CDR3 is TGTGCCAGCAGTGGGGCAGAGCAAGAGACCCAGTACTTC. Amino acids: CASSGAEQETQYF.

The chain recombines TRBV6-4 with TRBJ2-1, with D hard to call. V gave up 3 bases and J gave up 2 bases, with 11 bases separating them. The CDR3 covers 15 residues. Germline V gene lookup returns CDR1 MRHNA and CDR2 SNTAGT. Here the CDR3 reads CASSDGPTTYNEQFF. CDR3 nucleotides: TGTGCCAGCAGTGATGGACCGACAACCTACAATGAGCAGTTCTTC.

The chain links TRBV7-2 to TRBJ2-3; 7 bases map to TRBD2. Germline assignment: CDR1 SGHTA and CDR2 FQGNSA. J was trimmed by 0 bases and V by 4 bases; bases with no gene match: 4. The CDR3 contains 15 residues. Written as DNA, the CDR3 is TGTGCCAGCAGCTGGGCTAGCGGAAGCACAGATACGCAGTATTTT. This codes for CASSWASGSTDTQYF.

The chain couples TRBV30 to TRBJ1-6; 9 bases agree with TRBD1. The CDR3 is 14 residues long. The V and J ends lost 4 bases and 7 bases, in that order; junction bases with no gene match: 5. In germline, CDR1 is GTSNPN, CDR2 SVGIG (reference sequence). CDR3 in amino acids: CAWKGTGPNSPLHF. The CDR3 region has the DNA TGTGCCTGGAAGGGGACAGGGCCCAATTCACCCCTCCACTTT.

The chain joins TRBV7-9 to TRBJ1-1; the D is unclear. CDR3 size: 13 residues. Between the trimmed V and J ends, which lost 4 bases and 8 bases, there was a span of 14 bases. CDR1 is SEHNR, CDR2 FQNEAQ, per germline (reference sequence). CDR3: CASSSIGVSEAFF. CDR3 nucleotides: TGTGCCAGCAGCTCGATTGGGGTTTCCGAAGCTTTCTTT.

This clone was seen only once. This CDR3 is also generated by other DNA sequences in the sample. The chain recombines TRBV12-3 or TRBV12-4 with TRBJ1-2; D remains unclear. The CDR3 is 13 amino acids. Trimming took off 4 bases at V and 3 bases at J, with 9 bases between the two ends. As DNA, the CDR3 is TGTGCCAGCAGTTCAAGGGAGGACTATGGCTACACCTTC. Translated, it gives CASSSREDYGYTF.

This clone was found a few times. The rearrangement joins TRBV7-2 to TRBJ1-1, with D perhaps matching TRBD1 (5 bases). The CDR3 has 15 amino acids. Germline V gives CDR1 SGHTA, CDR2 FQGNSA. V was clipped by 5 bases and J by 1 base, with 14 bases between them. In DNA form, the CDR3 reads TGTGCCAGCAGCCGCGAGGGGTTGAGGAACACTGAAGCTTTCTTT. The encoded protein is CASSREGLRNTEAFF.

This chain joins TRBV18 and TRBJ1-1; D is ambiguous. The CDR3 contains 13 residues. V was shortened by 3 bases and J by 9 bases, with 14 bases between the two germline ends. The germline gives CDR1 KGHSH, CDR2 LQKENI. The CDR3 DNA sequence: TGTGCCAGCTCACCGGGTCTAAACTTACAAGCTTTCTTT. Translating it yields CASSPGLNLQAFF.

The V call is TRBV6-2 or TRBV6-3, the J call TRBJ1-2, with a tentative D call TRBD1 (5 bases). The CDR3 extends over 11 amino acids. Per germline, CDR1 MNHEY and CDR2 SVGEGT. The V gene lost 6 bases and the J gene lost 8 bases, with 10 bases spanning the gap. The CDR3 sequence: CASSLDRGYTF. CDR3 nucleotide sequence: TGTGCCAGCAGCCTAGACAGAGGCTACACCTTC.

This clone was picked up a small number of times. The V and J genes are TRBV9 and TRBJ1-2, with 11 bases lining up with TRBD1. This CDR3 has 15 residues. V dropped 4 bases and J dropped 2; count of bases not matched to a gene: 4. The germline V gene encodes CDR1 SGDLS and CDR2 YYNGEE. Written as DNA, the CDR3 is TGTGCCAGCAGCCTCTGGGACAGGGGGAACTATGGCTACACCTTC. It is translated as CASSLWDRGNYGYTF.

The chain employs TRBV7-9 and TRBJ1-3; a possible D gene is TRBD1 (5 bases). V was shortened by 1 base and J by 9 bases, with 7 bases between the two germline ends. This CDR3 comprises 12 residues. Germline values: CDR1 SEHNR, CDR2 FQNEAQ (reference sequence). The CDR3 DNA follows: TGTGCCAGCAGCTTAGGACAGTTCACCATATATTTT. As protein: CASSLGQFTIYF.

The J gene is TRBJ2-3, the V gene TRBV10-1; D uncertain. The V gene's germline CDR1 is WNHNN and CDR2 SYGVQD (reference sequence). This CDR3 is built from 12 residues. Trimming shortened V by 5 bases and J by 6 bases, and 9 bases separated the two germline ends. The CDR3 spells CASSPNIDTQYF. For the CDR3, the DNA is TGCGCCAGCAGTCCCAACATCGATACGCAGTATTTT.

The rearrangement joins TRBV4-2 to TRBJ1-3, with D perhaps TRBD1 (5 bases). The germline gives CDR1 LGHNA, CDR2 YNFKEQ. Trimming removed 2 bases from V and 0 bases from J, with 17 bases in between. CDR3 length equals 18 residues. CDR3 DNA: TGTGCCAGCAGCCAAAATCCGGTCCCGGGGGACTCTGGAAACACCATATATTTT. Its protein product is CASSQNPVPGDSGNTIYF.

On this clone: The same CDR3 also results from other DNA sequences found in this sample. The chain recombines TRBV11-2 with TRBJ2-1; D not certain. V was shortened by 0 bases and J by 0 bases, with 6 bases between the two germline ends. This CDR3 region has 15 residues. Germline CDR1 SGHAT, CDR2 FQNNGV. CDR3: CASSLDLSSYNEQFF. The CDR3, as DNA: TGTGCCAGCAGCTTAGATCTAAGCTCCTACAATGAGCAGTTCTTC.

The chain carries TRBV5-1 and TRBJ2-5; no reliable D call. The CDR3 contains 13 residues. The germline CDR1 and CDR2 sequences are SGHRS and YFSETQ. Trimming took 0 bases from V and 2 from J, leaving 5 bases between them. In nucleotides, the CDR3 is TGCGCCAGCAGCTTGGCCAGACAAGAGACCCAGTACTTC. It translates to CASSLARQETQYF. The full variable domain, its missing parts supplied by reference TRBV5-1 and TRBJ2-5, is KAGVTQTPRYLIKTRGQQVTLSCSPISGHRSVSWYQQTPGQGLQFLFEYFSETQRNKGNFPGRFSGRQFSNSRSEMNVSTLELGDSALYLCASSLARQETQYFGPGTRLLVL.

This chain connects TRBV28 to TRBJ1-2, with 8 bases aligning to TRBD1. Looked up from germline, CDR1 is MDHEN and CDR2 is SYDVKM. The CDR3 has 14 amino acids. Trimming took 3 bases from V and 5 from J; bases not matched to a gene: 5. Here the CDR3 DNA reads TGTGCCAGCAGTTTTGGACAGGGCGCTTATGGCTACACCTTC. Translating it yields CASSFGQGAYGYTF.

The chain combines TRBV7-9 with TRBJ1-2, with TRBD1 identical over 9 bases. This CDR3 has 14 residues. CDR1 is SEHNR and CDR2 is FQNEAQ in the germline V gene (reference sequence). J was trimmed by 4 bases and V by 5 bases; bases with no gene match: 5. The CDR3 DNA reads as TGTGCCAGCAGCCACTCGGGACAGGGCTATGGCTACACCTTC. Translation: CASSHSGQGYGYTF. Variable domain in full (rest from reference TRBV7-9 and TRBJ1-2): DTGVSQNPRHKITKRGQNVTFRCDPISEHNRLYWYRQTLGQGPEFLTYFQNEAQLEKSRLLSDRFSAERPKGSFSTLEIQRTEQGDSAMYLCASSHSGQGYGYTFGSGTRLTVV.

The V call is TRBV5-4, the J call TRBJ1-2; possibly TRBD1 for D (6 bases). Trimming took off 0 bases at V and 4 bases at J, with 10 bases between the two ends. This CDR3 is 14 amino acids long. Germline V CDR1 and CDR2: SGHNT, YYREEE (reference sequence). The CDR3 spells CASSLGRTAYGYTF. The DNA of the CDR3 is TGTGCCAGCAGCTTGGGGCGGACAGCCTATGGCTACACCTTC.

The chain has TRBV13 and TRBJ1-3; TRBD1 is a possible D gene (5 bases). Trimming took off 5 bases at V and 0 bases at J, with 20 bases between the two ends. Per germline, CDR1 PRHDT and CDR2 FYEKMQ (reference sequence). This CDR3 has 18 residues. The CDR3 here is CASSHGGGPSTSGNTIYF. The CDR3 DNA sequence: TGTGCCAGCAGCCATGGGGGTGGTCCGTCCACCTCTGGAAACACCATATATTTT.

The rearrangement joins TRBV5-1 to TRBJ1-6; D is unresolved. The germline CDR1 and CDR2 sequences are SGHRS and YFSETQ. The CDR3 consists of 15 residues. V was shortened by 0 bases and J by 6 bases, with 10 bases between the two germline ends. CDR3 loop: CASSLAQMFNSPLHF. The CDR3 DNA reads TGCGCCAGCAGCTTGGCTCAGATGTTTAATTCACCCCTCCACTTT.